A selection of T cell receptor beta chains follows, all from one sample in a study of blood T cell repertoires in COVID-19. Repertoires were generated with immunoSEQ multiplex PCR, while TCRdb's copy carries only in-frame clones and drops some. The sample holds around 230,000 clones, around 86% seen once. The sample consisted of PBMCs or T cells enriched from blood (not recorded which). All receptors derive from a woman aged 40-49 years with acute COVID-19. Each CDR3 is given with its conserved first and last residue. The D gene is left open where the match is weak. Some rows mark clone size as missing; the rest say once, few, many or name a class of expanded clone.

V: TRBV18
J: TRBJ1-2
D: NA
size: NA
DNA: TGTGCCAGCTCACCACCGGCCGGCACGGGTGGCTACACCTTC
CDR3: CASSPPAGTGGYTF

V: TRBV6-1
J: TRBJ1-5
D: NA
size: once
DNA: TGTGCCAGCAGTGAAATTGGGCGTCCCCAGCATTTT
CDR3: CASSEIGRPQHF

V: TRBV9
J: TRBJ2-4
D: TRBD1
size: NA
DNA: TGTGCCAGCAGCGTTACGACAGGGTGGAGCGATAACATTCAGTACTTC
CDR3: CASSVTTGWSDNIQYF

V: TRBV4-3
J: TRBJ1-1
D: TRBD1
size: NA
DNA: TGCGCCAGCAGCCAAGTAAGGGGACAGGGGCCTTTTAACACTGAAGCTTTCTTT
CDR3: CASSQVRGQGPFNTEAFF

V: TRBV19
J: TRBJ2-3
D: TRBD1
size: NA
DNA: TGTGCCAGTAGTCCTACAGGGGGCGTCACAGATACGCAGTATTTT
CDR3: CASSPTGGVTDTQYF

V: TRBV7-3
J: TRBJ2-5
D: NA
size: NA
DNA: TGTGCCAGCAGCTCACGTAGGGGGGAGACCCAGTACTTC
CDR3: CASSSRRGETQYF

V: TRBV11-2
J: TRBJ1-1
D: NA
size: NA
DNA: TGTGCCAGCAGCTTACTCCGGTACACTGAAGCTTTCTTT
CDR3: CASSLLRYTEAFF

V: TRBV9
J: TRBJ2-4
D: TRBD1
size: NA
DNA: TGTGCCAGCAGCACTCGACAGGGGGAAAACATTCAGTACTTC
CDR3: CASSTRQGENIQYF

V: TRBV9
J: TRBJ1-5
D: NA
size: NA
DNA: TGTGCCAGCAGCGTCGGGAGTGATAATCAGCCCCAGCATTTT
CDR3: CASSVGSDNQPQHF

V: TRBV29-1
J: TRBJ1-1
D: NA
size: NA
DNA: TGCAGCGTTGAAGATTGGGAACAGGGTGGAACTGAAGCTTTCTTT
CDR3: CSVEDWEQGGTEAFF

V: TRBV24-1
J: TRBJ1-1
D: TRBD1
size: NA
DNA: TGTGCCACCAGAGGGGGGACAGGGGCCGAGAACACTGAAGCTTTCTTT
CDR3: CATRGGTGAENTEAFF

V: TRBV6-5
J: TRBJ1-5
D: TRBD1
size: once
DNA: TGTGCCAGCGGGGACAGGGTTCAGCCCCAGCATTTT
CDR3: CASGDRVQPQHF

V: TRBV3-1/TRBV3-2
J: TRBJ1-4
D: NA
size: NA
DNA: TGTGCCAGCAGCCCAGACTCCAATGAAAAACTGTTTTTT
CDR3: CASSPDSNEKLFF

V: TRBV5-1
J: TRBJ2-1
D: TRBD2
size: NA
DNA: TGCGCCAGCAGCCTCGGACTAGCGGCTTACAATGAGCAGTTCTTC
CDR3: CASSLGLAAYNEQFF

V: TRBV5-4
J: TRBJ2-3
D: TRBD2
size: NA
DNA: TGTGCCAGCAGCACCCTAACGGGGGGGGAAATAGATACGCAGTATTTT
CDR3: CASSTLTGGEIDTQYF

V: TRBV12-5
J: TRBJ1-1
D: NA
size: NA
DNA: TGTGCTAGTGGTCTCGAGAAACAAGCTTTCTTT
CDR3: CASGLEKQAFF

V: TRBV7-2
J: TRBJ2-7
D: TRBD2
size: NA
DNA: TGTGCCAGCAGCTTGGGGGGGGGCTCCTACGAGCAGTACTTC
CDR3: CASSLGGGSYEQYF

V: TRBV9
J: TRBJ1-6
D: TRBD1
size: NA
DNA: TGTGCCAGCAGCGTAGAAGGGGGCCTTGGAAATTCACCCCTCCACTTT
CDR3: CASSVEGGLGNSPLHF

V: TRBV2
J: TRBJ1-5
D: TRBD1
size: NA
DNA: TGTGCCAGCACCCATTCGACAGGGGGCAATCAGCCCCAGCATTTT
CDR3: CASTHSTGGNQPQHF

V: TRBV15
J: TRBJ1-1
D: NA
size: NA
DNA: TGTGCCACCAGCGTATTGGAGGGTGAAGCTTTCTTT
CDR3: CATSVLEGEAFF

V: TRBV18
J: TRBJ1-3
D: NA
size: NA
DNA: TGTGCCAGCTCGGACCGGGGTCGGGTCTCAGGAAACACCATATATTTT
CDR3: CASSDRGRVSGNTIYF

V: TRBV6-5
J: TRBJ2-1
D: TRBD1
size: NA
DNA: TGTGCCAGCAAGACAGGGGGCGCCTCCTACAATGAGCAGTTCTTC
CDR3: CASKTGGASYNEQFF

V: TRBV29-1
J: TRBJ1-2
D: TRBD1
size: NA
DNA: TGCAGCGGAGGGACAGGGGGCTCCTATGGCTACACCTTC
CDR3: CSGGTGGSYGYTF

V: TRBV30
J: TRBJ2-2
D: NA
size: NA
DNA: TGTGCCTGGAGCGTAAACACCGGGGAGCTGTTTTTT
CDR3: CAWSVNTGELFF

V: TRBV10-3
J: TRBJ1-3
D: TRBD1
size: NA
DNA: TGTGCCATCAGGCCGTCGACAGGGGGCAGAAACACCATATATTTT
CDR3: CAIRPSTGGRNTIYF

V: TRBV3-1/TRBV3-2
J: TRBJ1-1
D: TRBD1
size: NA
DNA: TGTGCCAGCAGCCGCGGACAGGCCACTGAAGCTTTCTTT
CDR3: CASSRGQATEAFF

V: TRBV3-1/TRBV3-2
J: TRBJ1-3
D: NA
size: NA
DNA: TGTGCCAGCACGTTATATCCCCCCTCTGGAAACACCATATATTTT
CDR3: CASTLYPPSGNTIYF

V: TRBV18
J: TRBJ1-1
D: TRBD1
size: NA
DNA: TGTGCCAGCTCACTACTGCCCGGGACAGGGCGATTGAACACTGAAGCTTTCTTT
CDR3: CASSLLPGTGRLNTEAFF

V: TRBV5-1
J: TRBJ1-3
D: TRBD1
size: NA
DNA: TGCGCCAGCAGCGAACGACAGGGGGCAAGTGGAAACACCATATATTTT
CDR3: CASSERQGASGNTIYF

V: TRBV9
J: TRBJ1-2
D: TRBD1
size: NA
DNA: TGTGCCAGCAGCGTAGTAGGGGGCCAAGGCTACACCTTC
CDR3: CASSVVGGQGYTF

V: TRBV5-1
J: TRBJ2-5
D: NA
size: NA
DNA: TGCGCCAGCAGCTTGCGGACTGAGCAAGAGACCCAGTACTTC
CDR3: CASSLRTEQETQYF